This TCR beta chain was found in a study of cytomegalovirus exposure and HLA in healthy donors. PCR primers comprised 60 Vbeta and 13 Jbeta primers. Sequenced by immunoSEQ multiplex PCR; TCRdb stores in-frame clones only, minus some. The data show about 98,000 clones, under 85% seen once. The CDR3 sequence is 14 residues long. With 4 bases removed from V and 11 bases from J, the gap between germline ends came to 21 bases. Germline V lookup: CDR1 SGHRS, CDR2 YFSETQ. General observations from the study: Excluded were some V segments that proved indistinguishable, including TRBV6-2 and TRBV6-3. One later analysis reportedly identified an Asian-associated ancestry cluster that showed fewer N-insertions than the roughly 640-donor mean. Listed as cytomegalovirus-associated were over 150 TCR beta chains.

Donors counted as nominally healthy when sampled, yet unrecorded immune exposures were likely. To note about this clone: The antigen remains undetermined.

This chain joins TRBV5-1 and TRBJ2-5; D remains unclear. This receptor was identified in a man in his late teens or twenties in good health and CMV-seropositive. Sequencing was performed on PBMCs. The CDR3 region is CASSPEPPADEQYF. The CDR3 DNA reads TGCGCCAGCAGCCCGGAGCCCCCGGCGGATGAGCAGTACTTC.